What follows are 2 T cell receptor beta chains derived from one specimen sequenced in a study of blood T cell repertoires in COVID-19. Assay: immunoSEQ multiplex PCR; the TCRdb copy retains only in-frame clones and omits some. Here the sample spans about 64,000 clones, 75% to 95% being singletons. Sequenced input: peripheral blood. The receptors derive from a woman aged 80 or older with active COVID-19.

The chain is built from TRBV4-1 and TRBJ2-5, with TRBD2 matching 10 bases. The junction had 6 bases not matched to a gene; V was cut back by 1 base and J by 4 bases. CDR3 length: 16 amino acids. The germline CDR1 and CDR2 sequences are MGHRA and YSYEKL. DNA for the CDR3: TGCGCCAGCAGCCAAGTTCCTAGCGGGAGAAGAGAGACCCAGTACTTC. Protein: CASSQVPSGRRETQYF.

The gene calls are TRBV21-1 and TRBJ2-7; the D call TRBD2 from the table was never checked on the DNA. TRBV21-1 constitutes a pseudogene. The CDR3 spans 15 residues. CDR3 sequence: CASSREGGSSYEQYV. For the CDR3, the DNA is TGTGCCAGCAGCAGGGAGGGCGGGAGCTCCTACGAGCAGTACGTC.